This entry concerns a single T cell receptor (beta chain). The CDR3 has 15 residues. Germline CDR1 and CDR2: SGHRS and YFSETQ. V was trimmed by 0 bases and J by 0 bases, leaving 8 bases between them. Multiplex touch-down PCR with TRB-A/B primers amplified rearranged V-D-J TRB sequences. TCRdb used MiXCR to reprocess the multiplex PCR reads, holding one entry per CDR3 protein. This sample yields 2,500 to 3,000 distinct CDR3 sequences, of which about 24% are seen a single time; under 9% belongs to the top ten. The source of the sample is a study of T cell repertoires in aging, cancer and after chemotherapy. Study summary: Patients with glioblastoma brain tumors were sampled before and after temozolomide-based therapy. Approximately 10 million TCR reads were in the whole dataset.

The template was genomic DNA from peripheral blood, not RNA. The sequence came from a human donor with a solid tumor. Sequencing used blood. The chain has TRBV5-1 and TRBJ2-3; D unclear. The CDR3, as DNA: TGCGCCAGCAGCTTGGCCGGCGGTAGCACAGATACGCAGTATTTT. Encoded protein: CASSLAGGSTDTQYF.